This paragraph covers one T cell receptor beta chain sequence. Its target is unknown. The entry originates in a study of CD8+ T cells in alopecia areata. Notes on the study in general: The study found higher clonality in lesional than normal scalp, especially in alopecia totalis/universalis.

Alopecia areata patients gave lesional scalp punch biopsies and peripheral blood samples. Reverse transcription of extracted RNA yielded cDNA, which provided the sequencing template. Sequenced by immunoSEQ multiplex PCR; TCRdb stores in-frame clones only, minus some. The sample comprises around 34,000 clones, about 60% of which are singletons, and 40% rests with the top ten. CDR3 length equals 14 residues. Trimming removed 4 bases from V and 4 bases from J, with 11 bases in between. Germline V lookup: CDR1 MNHEY, CDR2 SVGAGI. Sequencing was carried out using NKG2D-high CD8+ T cells sorted from blood. The receptor was isolated from a human donor with alopecia areata. V and J are TRBV6-5 and TRBJ2-1; TRBD1 is a possible D gene (5 bases). The CDR3 bases are TGTGCCAGCAGTTCAGGGTACACATACAATGAGCAGTTCTTC. As protein: CASSSGYTYNEQFF.